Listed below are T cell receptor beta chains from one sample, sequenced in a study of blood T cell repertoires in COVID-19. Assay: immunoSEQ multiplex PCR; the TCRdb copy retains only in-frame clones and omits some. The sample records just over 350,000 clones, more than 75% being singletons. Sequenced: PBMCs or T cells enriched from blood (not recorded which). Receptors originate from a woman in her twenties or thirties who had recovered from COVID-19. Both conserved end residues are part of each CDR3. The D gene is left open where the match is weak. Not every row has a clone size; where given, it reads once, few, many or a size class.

DNA: TGTGCCAGCACTAGCGGGAGGGCGACAGATACGCAGTATTTT
CDR3: CASTSGRATDTQYF
D: TRBD2
V: TRBV6-5
size: NA
J: TRBJ2-3

DNA: TGTGCCAGCAGCCAAGGGGTAGCGGGGGGCCCACCACAAGATACGCAGTATTTT
CDR3: CASSQGVAGGPPQDTQYF
D: TRBD2
V: TRBV4-2
size: NA
J: TRBJ2-3

DNA: TGCGCCAGCAGCCCTAACGAGGGACAGAGGGCGAATGGCTACACCTTC
CDR3: CASSPNEGQRANGYTF
D: TRBD1
V: TRBV4-1
size: NA
J: TRBJ1-2

DNA: TGTGCCACCAGCAGAGCCCAGAACAATGAGCAGTTCTTC
CDR3: CATSRAQNNEQFF
D: NA
V: TRBV15
size: NA
J: TRBJ2-1

DNA: TGCGCCAGCAGCCAAGGGGGGGGTCAGCCCCAGCATTTT
CDR3: CASSQGGGQPQHF
D: NA
V: TRBV4-1
size: NA
J: TRBJ1-5

DNA: TGCGCCAGCAGCTTGTCTCTAGCGGGAATCCAAGAGACCCAGTACTTC
CDR3: CASSLSLAGIQETQYF
D: TRBD2
V: TRBV5-1
size: NA
J: TRBJ2-5

DNA: TGTGCCAGCAGCTTAGAACCAGGGGTCTATGGCTACACCTTC
CDR3: CASSLEPGVYGYTF
D: NA
V: TRBV7-2
size: few
J: TRBJ1-2

DNA: TGTGCCAGCAGTGACGCGCGGGAGCAGTACTTC
CDR3: CASSDAREQYF
D: NA
V: TRBV2
size: NA
J: TRBJ2-7

DNA: TGTGCCAGCAGCTCCAATAATGAGCAGTTCTTC
CDR3: CASSSNNEQFF
D: NA
V: TRBV5-6
size: NA
J: TRBJ2-1

DNA: TGTGCCAGCAGCTCGGGGCAGGGAGGATACGAGCAGTACTTC
CDR3: CASSSGQGGYEQYF
D: NA
V: TRBV5-4
size: NA
J: TRBJ2-7

DNA: TGCGCCAGCAGCTTGCTAGTCACAGATACGCAGTATTTT
CDR3: CASSLLVTDTQYF
D: NA
V: TRBV5-1
size: NA
J: TRBJ2-3

DNA: TGTGCCAGCAGTCCCGGATCGAGCGGGGGGGCAGATACGCAGTATTTT
CDR3: CASSPGSSGGADTQYF
D: TRBD2
V: TRBV27
size: NA
J: TRBJ2-3

DNA: TGTGCCAGCAGCCAAGACGGACTAAAGCAGTTCTTC
CDR3: CASSQDGLKQFF
D: NA
V: TRBV4-2
size: NA
J: TRBJ2-1

DNA: TGCGCCAGCAGCCATCCTACTCCTCCCTACGAGCAGTACTTC
CDR3: CASSHPTPPYEQYF
D: NA
V: TRBV4-1
size: NA
J: TRBJ2-7

DNA: TGTGCCAGCAGCGTACAGGGAGCTGGAAACACCATATATTTT
CDR3: CASSVQGAGNTIYF
D: NA
V: TRBV5-4
size: NA
J: TRBJ1-3

DNA: TGCAGCGTTGAAGGTCTAGCGGGAGAAGTAAGGGGCTACGAGCAGTACTTC
CDR3: CSVEGLAGEVRGYEQYF
D: TRBD2
V: TRBV29-1
size: NA
J: TRBJ2-7

DNA: TGCGCCAGCAGCCCCGGAGGCCTAGCGGGAGGGAGCACAGATACGCAGTATTTT
CDR3: CASSPGGLAGGSTDTQYF
D: TRBD2
V: TRBV5-1
size: NA
J: TRBJ2-3

DNA: TGTGCCTGGAGTGTAAACGGTCAGCCCCAGCATTTT
CDR3: CAWSVNGQPQHF
D: NA
V: TRBV30
size: NA
J: TRBJ1-5

DNA: TGTGCCAGCAGGGTTCAGGGGGATGAAGCTTTCTTT
CDR3: CASRVQGDEAFF
D: TRBD1
V: TRBV12-3/TRBV12-4
size: NA
J: TRBJ1-1

DNA: TGTGCCAGCAGCGAAATTGAGACTTCGGACATTCAGTACTTC
CDR3: CASSEIETSDIQYF
D: NA
V: TRBV7-9
size: NA
J: TRBJ2-4

DNA: TGTGCCAGCAGCCCCTCTAGCGCCTCCTACGAGCAGTACTTC
CDR3: CASSPSSASYEQYF
D: NA
V: TRBV3-1/TRBV3-2
size: NA
J: TRBJ2-7

DNA: TGTGCCAGCAGCTTAGCGCTAGCCATCTTATCGAACACCGGGGAGCTGTTTTTT
CDR3: CASSLALAILSNTGELFF
D: NA
V: TRBV7-2
size: NA
J: TRBJ2-2

DNA: TGCAGCGTTGAGAGGCAGGGGGTTCTCACAGATACGCAGTATTTT
CDR3: CSVERQGVLTDTQYF
D: TRBD1
V: TRBV29-1
size: once
J: TRBJ2-3

DNA: TGTGCCAGCAGTTACACGGGGAACACTGAAGCTTTCTTT
CDR3: CASSYTGNTEAFF
D: NA
V: TRBV6-5
size: NA
J: TRBJ1-1

DNA: TGTGCCAGCAGTTCGGACCCGGGACTAGCGGGAGTTGAGCAGTTCTTC
CDR3: CASSSDPGLAGVEQFF
D: TRBD2
V: TRBV27
size: NA
J: TRBJ2-1

DNA: TGTGCCAGCAGTTTGGGGGCGGTGGCGAACACCGGGGAGCTGTTTTTT
CDR3: CASSLGAVANTGELFF
D: NA
V: TRBV27
size: NA
J: TRBJ2-2

DNA: TGCGCCAGCAGCCCGGAACTAAATGGCCGTAACGAGCAGTACTTC
CDR3: CASSPELNGRNEQYF
D: NA
V: TRBV5-1
size: NA
J: TRBJ2-7

DNA: TGTGCCAGCAGTCGGGACTTGTATGAGACCCAGTACTTC
CDR3: CASSRDLYETQYF
D: NA
V: TRBV2
size: NA
J: TRBJ2-5

DNA: TGTGCCAGCAGCGTAGATGGACGGGGGGATGGCTACACCTTC
CDR3: CASSVDGRGDGYTF
D: NA
V: TRBV9
size: NA
J: TRBJ1-2

DNA: TGTGCCAGCAGCGGGTCGACATCCATTGGGACTGAAGCTTTCTTT
CDR3: CASSGSTSIGTEAFF
D: NA
V: TRBV11-1
size: NA
J: TRBJ1-1

DNA: TGTGCCAGCAGCACGGGACAGGGCGGAAACACCATATATTTT
CDR3: CASSTGQGGNTIYF
D: TRBD1
V: TRBV6-5
size: few
J: TRBJ1-3

DNA: TGTGCCAGCAGCAAAGCGGGGGGGCTCCAAGAGACCCAGTACTTC
CDR3: CASSKAGGLQETQYF
D: TRBD2
V: TRBV5-6
size: once
J: TRBJ2-5

DNA: TGCGCCAGCAGCACGGCAGGGGCTGGGGCCAACGTCCTGACTTTC
CDR3: CASSTAGAGANVLTF
D: NA
V: TRBV5-1
size: once
J: TRBJ2-6

DNA: TGTGCCACCCGTAGCACGGGGGGGGGAAAACTGTTTTTT
CDR3: CATRSTGGGKLFF
D: NA
V: TRBV19
size: few
J: TRBJ1-4

DNA: TGTGCCAGAGACCCACCTCCGACTATACCGCGCACAGATACGCAGTATTTT
CDR3: CARDPPPTIPRTDTQYF
D: NA
V: TRBV7-5
size: NA
J: TRBJ2-3

DNA: TGTGCAAGTCGCTTTGGGCCGGCCAGGGGGGATGAAAAACTGTTTTTT
CDR3: CASRFGPARGDEKLFF
D: NA
V: TRBV12-2
size: NA
J: TRBJ1-4

DNA: TGTGCCAGCAGTGAAGCTGGAAACAGGGCAAATAACTATGGCTACACCTTC
CDR3: CASSEAGNRANNYGYTF
D: NA
V: TRBV6-1
size: few
J: TRBJ1-2

DNA: TGTGCCATCAGTGACCCCCTATCCGGAAACACCATATATTTT
CDR3: CAISDPLSGNTIYF
D: NA
V: TRBV10-3
size: NA
J: TRBJ1-3

DNA: TGTGCCAGCAGATACACAGGGGGTGAAGCTTTCTTT
CDR3: CASRYTGGEAFF
D: TRBD1
V: TRBV6-5
size: NA
J: TRBJ1-1